Listed below are T cell receptor beta chains from one sample, sequenced in a study of cytomegalovirus exposure and HLA in healthy donors. Only in-frame clones appear in the TCRdb table, and some are missing; sequencing was by immunoSEQ multiplex PCR. The table lists approximately 150,000 clones, 80% to 90% of them singletons. Sequencing used PBMCs. The receptor set was obtained from a woman aged 25 to 39 in good health and CMV-seropositive. Each CDR3 is given with its conserved first and last residue. Each record gives: D gene, J gene, V gene, clone size, CDR3 protein, CDR3 DNA. A D gene is named only where the DNA matches it firmly. The size entry is marked missing in some rows and otherwise reads once, few, many or a size class.

d_gene: -; j_gene: TRBJ1-2; v_gene: TRBV4-3; abundance: few; CDR3aa: CASSQDQGGKGGYTF; CDR3nt: TGCGCCAGCAGCCAAGATCAGGGAGGGAAGGGAGGCTACACCTTC
d_gene: TRBD1; j_gene: TRBJ1-2; v_gene: TRBV19; abundance: -; CDR3aa: CASTPDRGYYGYTF; CDR3nt: TGTGCCAGTACCCCGGACAGGGGGTACTATGGCTACACCTTC
d_gene: -; j_gene: TRBJ2-1; v_gene: TRBV6-6; abundance: -; CDR3aa: CASIEQGNNEQFF; CDR3nt: TGTGCCAGCATTGAACAGGGCAACAATGAGCAGTTCTTC
d_gene: -; j_gene: TRBJ2-2; v_gene: TRBV4-3; abundance: -; CDR3aa: CASSQEPDSDYTGELFF; CDR3nt: TGCGCCAGCAGCCAAGAACCGGACAGCGATTACACCGGGGAGCTGTTTTTT
d_gene: -; j_gene: TRBJ2-5; v_gene: TRBV19; abundance: -; CDR3aa: CASRYLGAQYF; CDR3nt: TGTGCCAGTCGGTACCTCGGGGCCCAGTACTTC
d_gene: TRBD1; j_gene: TRBJ2-3; v_gene: TRBV4-2; abundance: -; CDR3aa: CASSTRQGSTDTQYF; CDR3nt: TGTGCCAGCAGCACCCGACAGGGAAGCACAGATACGCAGTATTTT
d_gene: -; j_gene: TRBJ1-6; v_gene: TRBV11-2; abundance: once; CDR3aa: CASSRTAYNSPLHF; CDR3nt: TGTGCCAGCAGCCGGACAGCATATAATTCACCCCTCCACTTT
d_gene: TRBD1; j_gene: TRBJ2-7; v_gene: TRBV9; abundance: -; CDR3aa: CASSVGADRVKQYF; CDR3nt: TGTGCCAGCAGCGTAGGAGCGGACAGGGTCAAGCAGTACTTC
d_gene: -; j_gene: TRBJ1-1; v_gene: TRBV19; abundance: few; CDR3aa: CASSSPRERDTEAFF; CDR3nt: TGTGCCAGTAGTTCTCCTAGGGAGAGGGACACTGAAGCTTTCTTT
d_gene: -; j_gene: TRBJ2-3; v_gene: TRBV5-4; abundance: once; CDR3aa: CASSLAPPSVDTQYF; CDR3nt: TGTGCCAGCAGCTTGGCACCCCCATCGGTCGATACGCAGTATTTT
d_gene: TRBD1; j_gene: TRBJ1-5; v_gene: TRBV18; abundance: -; CDR3aa: CASSRQGLNQPQHF; CDR3nt: TGTGCCAGCTCACGACAGGGGCTGAATCAGCCCCAGCATTTT
d_gene: -; j_gene: TRBJ1-5; v_gene: TRBV2; abundance: -; CDR3aa: CASRTGQPQHF; CDR3nt: TGTGCCAGCAGAACAGGGCAGCCCCAGCATTTT
d_gene: TRBD2; j_gene: TRBJ2-3; v_gene: TRBV6-5; abundance: few; CDR3aa: CASSYASGGADTQYF; CDR3nt: TGTGCCAGCAGTTACGCTAGCGGGGGGGCCGATACGCAGTATTTT
d_gene: TRBD2; j_gene: TRBJ2-4; v_gene: TRBV7-2; abundance: -; CDR3aa: CASRKTGRGGKNIQYF; CDR3nt: TGTGCCAGCAGGAAGACAGGGCGGGGGGGCAAAAACATTCAGTACTTC
d_gene: TRBD1; j_gene: TRBJ1-5; v_gene: TRBV4-1; abundance: once; CDR3aa: CASSHATGAAYPQHF; CDR3nt: TGCGCCAGCAGCCATGCTACAGGGGCCGCTTACCCCCAGCATTTT
d_gene: TRBD2; j_gene: TRBJ2-5; v_gene: TRBV7-3; abundance: -; CDR3aa: CASSSFGGAQYF; CDR3nt: TGTGCCAGCAGCTCCTTCGGGGGGGCCCAGTACTTC
d_gene: -; j_gene: TRBJ2-7; v_gene: TRBV7-9; abundance: -; CDR3aa: CASSLERGGVTYEQYF; CDR3nt: TGTGCCAGCAGCTTGGAACGTGGCGGGGTGACCTACGAGCAGTACTTC
d_gene: TRBD1; j_gene: TRBJ1-1; v_gene: TRBV10-3; abundance: -; CDR3aa: CAISEFRGLTEAFF; CDR3nt: TGTGCCATCAGTGAGTTCAGGGGGCTCACTGAAGCTTTCTTT
d_gene: -; j_gene: TRBJ1-3; v_gene: TRBV4-1; abundance: -; CDR3aa: CASSQDRRQISGNTIYF; CDR3nt: TGCGCCAGCAGCCAAGATCGGCGACAGATATCTGGAAACACCATATATTTT
d_gene: TRBD1; j_gene: TRBJ2-4; v_gene: TRBV5-6; abundance: -; CDR3aa: CASSSGQGLLGWGNIQYF; CDR3nt: TGTGCCAGCAGCTCAGGACAGGGGCTTCTTGGGTGGGGAAACATTCAGTACTTC
d_gene: TRBD1; j_gene: TRBJ2-7; v_gene: TRBV11-3; abundance: -; CDR3aa: CASSSGAGTGSYEQYF; CDR3nt: TGTGCCAGCAGCTCGGGCGCCGGGACAGGTTCCTACGAGCAGTACTTC
d_gene: TRBD2; j_gene: TRBJ2-3; v_gene: TRBV9; abundance: -; CDR3aa: CASSSRTRAGGPGTQYF; CDR3nt: TGTGCCAGCAGCTCACGGACTCGGGCGGGGGGGCCGGGTACGCAGTATTTT
d_gene: TRBD2; j_gene: TRBJ2-1; v_gene: TRBV5-4; abundance: -; CDR3aa: CASSLLTSGGLGEQFF; CDR3nt: TGTGCCAGCAGCTTATTAACTAGCGGGGGTCTTGGTGAGCAGTTCTTC
d_gene: TRBD1; j_gene: TRBJ2-5; v_gene: TRBV4-1; abundance: once; CDR3aa: CASSQPNRGQETQYF; CDR3nt: TGCGCCAGCAGCCAGCCCAACAGGGGACAAGAGACCCAGTACTTC
d_gene: -; j_gene: TRBJ1-1; v_gene: TRBV7-6; abundance: -; CDR3aa: CASSLAGGKNTEAFF; CDR3nt: TGTGCCAGCAGCTTAGCGGGGGGAAAGAACACTGAAGCTTTCTTT
d_gene: TRBD2; j_gene: TRBJ2-5; v_gene: TRBV7-2; abundance: -; CDR3aa: CASSRHGGLAGWETQYF; CDR3nt: TGTGCCAGCAGCCGCCACGGCGGGCTAGCGGGGTGGGAGACCCAGTACTTC
d_gene: -; j_gene: TRBJ2-2; v_gene: TRBV5-5; abundance: -; CDR3aa: CASSASASADTGELFF; CDR3nt: TGTGCCAGCAGCGCTTCAGCTAGCGCGGACACCGGGGAGCTGTTTTTT
d_gene: TRBD1; j_gene: TRBJ1-2; v_gene: TRBV11-2; abundance: -; CDR3aa: CASSSGGGYGYTF; CDR3nt: TGTGCCAGCAGTTCAGGGGGAGGTTATGGCTACACCTTC
d_gene: -; j_gene: TRBJ1-5; v_gene: TRBV7-2; abundance: -; CDR3aa: CASNDRIYQPQHF; CDR3nt: TGTGCCAGCAACGACAGGATCTATCAGCCCCAGCATTTT
d_gene: TRBD1; j_gene: TRBJ2-7; v_gene: TRBV28; abundance: once; CDR3aa: CASSLTLDRESLREQYF; CDR3nt: TGTGCCAGCAGTTTAACCCTGGACAGGGAATCCCTCCGCGAGCAGTACTTC
d_gene: TRBD2; j_gene: TRBJ2-1; v_gene: TRBV5-1; abundance: -; CDR3aa: CASSLAGGLGNEQFF; CDR3nt: TGCGCCAGCAGCTTGGCGGGGGGGCTGGGCAATGAGCAGTTCTTC
d_gene: TRBD1; j_gene: TRBJ2-7; v_gene: TRBV15; abundance: -; CDR3aa: CATSSRDRTYEQYF; CDR3nt: TGTGCCACCAGTAGCCGGGACAGGACCTACGAGCAGTACTTC
d_gene: TRBD1; j_gene: TRBJ1-6; v_gene: TRBV27; abundance: -; CDR3aa: CASSLQTGLSPLHF; CDR3nt: TGTGCCAGCAGTTTACAGACAGGGCTTTCACCCCTCCACTTT
d_gene: TRBD1; j_gene: TRBJ1-5; v_gene: TRBV27; abundance: -; CDR3aa: CASSYRGRRGDQPQHF; CDR3nt: TGTGCCAGCAGTTATAGGGGGCGGAGGGGTGATCAGCCCCAGCATTTT
d_gene: -; j_gene: TRBJ2-1; v_gene: TRBV5-6; abundance: few; CDR3aa: CASSLGLSGYNEQFF; CDR3nt: TGTGCCAGCAGCTTGGGCCTATCGGGGTACAATGAGCAGTTCTTC
d_gene: TRBD1; j_gene: TRBJ1-1; v_gene: TRBV28; abundance: -; CDR3aa: CASRSPGQGRYNTEAFF; CDR3nt: TGTGCCAGCCGAAGCCCGGGACAGGGGCGATACAACACTGAAGCTTTCTTT
d_gene: TRBD1; j_gene: TRBJ2-5; v_gene: TRBV7-2; abundance: -; CDR3aa: CASSSGQYQETQYF; CDR3nt: TGTGCCAGCAGCTCGGGACAGTACCAAGAGACCCAGTACTTC
d_gene: -; j_gene: TRBJ2-7; v_gene: TRBV5-6; abundance: few; CDR3aa: CASSFLDSYEQYF; CDR3nt: TGTGCCAGCAGCTTTTTGGACAGCTACGAGCAGTACTTC
d_gene: -; j_gene: TRBJ2-5; v_gene: TRBV5-4; abundance: -; CDR3aa: CASSRNRYQETQYF; CDR3nt: TGTGCCAGCAGCCGTAACAGGTACCAAGAGACCCAGTACTTC
d_gene: -; j_gene: TRBJ1-5; v_gene: TRBV18; abundance: -; CDR3aa: CASSPRQDQPQHF; CDR3nt: TGTGCCAGCTCACCTCGACAAGATCAGCCCCAGCATTTT
d_gene: -; j_gene: TRBJ2-5; v_gene: TRBV19; abundance: -; CDR3aa: CASTPGDQETQYF; CDR3nt: TGTGCCAGTACCCCAGGGGACCAAGAGACCCAGTACTTC
d_gene: -; j_gene: TRBJ1-5; v_gene: TRBV6-5; abundance: -; CDR3aa: CASGPRTVNQPQHF; CDR3nt: TGTGCCAGCGGACCCCGGACAGTCAATCAGCCCCAGCATTTT
d_gene: -; j_gene: TRBJ2-7; v_gene: TRBV15; abundance: few; CDR3aa: CATSRNQAYEQYF; CDR3nt: TGTGCCACCAGCAGAAACCAGGCCTACGAGCAGTACTTC
d_gene: -; j_gene: TRBJ2-5; v_gene: TRBV7-9; abundance: -; CDR3aa: CASSFWSGEEETQYF; CDR3nt: TGTGCCAGCAGCTTTTGGTCGGGGGAGGAGGAGACCCAGTACTTC
d_gene: TRBD1; j_gene: TRBJ1-1; v_gene: TRBV11-2; abundance: -; CDR3aa: CASSPPGGEAFF; CDR3nt: TGTGCCAGCAGCCCCCCAGGGGGAGAAGCTTTCTTT
d_gene: -; j_gene: TRBJ1-1; v_gene: TRBV6-1; abundance: -; CDR3aa: CASRRTVQNTEAFF; CDR3nt: TGTGCCAGCAGGCGGACAGTTCAGAACACTGAAGCTTTCTTT
d_gene: TRBD1; j_gene: TRBJ2-3; v_gene: TRBV4-3; abundance: -; CDR3aa: CASSRTPGQGRSTDTQYF; CDR3nt: TGCGCCAGCAGCCGGACCCCGGGACAGGGTCGGAGCACAGATACGCAGTATTTT
d_gene: TRBD2; j_gene: TRBJ2-7; v_gene: TRBV28; abundance: -; CDR3aa: CASSFASGGSNEQYF; CDR3nt: TGTGCCAGCAGTTTTGCTAGCGGGGGCTCGAACGAGCAGTACTTC
d_gene: TRBD1; j_gene: TRBJ2-1; v_gene: TRBV6-1; abundance: -; CDR3aa: CASSPGGQGGNEQFF; CDR3nt: TGTGCCAGCAGTCCAGGGGGACAGGGAGGCAATGAGCAGTTCTTC
d_gene: -; j_gene: TRBJ2-1; v_gene: TRBV29-1; abundance: -; CDR3aa: CSVVRDLTYNEQFF; CDR3nt: TGCAGCGTTGTGCGGGACCTCACCTACAATGAGCAGTTCTTC
d_gene: TRBD2; j_gene: TRBJ2-3; v_gene: TRBV5-1; abundance: few; CDR3aa: CASSPLAGGGADTQYF; CDR3nt: TGCGCCAGCAGCCCACTAGCGGGGGGAGGCGCAGATACGCAGTATTTT